A single sample gave rise to the 7 T cell receptor beta chains below, sequenced in a study of shared clonotypes between healthy human individuals. Generated by immunoSEQ multiplex PCR, the TCRdb table keeps only in-frame clones and is missing some. The top ten hold over 0.1% of the sample, which has some 2,100,000 clones, roughly 95% seen once. The sequencing input was naive CD4+ T cells sorted from blood. Specified subset: CD45RA+ positively selected. All receptors derive from a man aged 18 to 30 in good health.

This clone was detected a few times. The chain employs TRBV7-2 and TRBJ1-1; no clear D. Germline loops: CDR1 SGHTA, CDR2 FQGNSA. With 6 bases removed from V and 3 bases from J, the gap between germline ends came to 11 bases. The CDR3 has 13 amino acids. The CDR3 DNA sequence: TGTGCCAGCAGTCGGTCTGGGTACACTGAAGCTTTCTTT. As protein: CASSRSGYTEAFF.

This clone has only one observation. The rearrangement uses TRBV10-1 and TRBJ2-2; D is ambiguous. CDR1 is WNHNN and CDR2 is SYGVQD in the germline V gene (reference sequence). Trimming stripped 6 bases from V and 6 bases from J, with 11 bases between. This CDR3 has 13 residues. This chain's CDR3 is CASSTGSPGELFF. CDR3 DNA sequence: TGCGCCAGCAGCACGGGTTCCCCCGGGGAGCTGTTTTTT.

The genes are TRBV7-2 and TRBJ1-1; D not resolved. This CDR3 contains 13 residues. V lost 3 bases, J lost 10 bases, and 15 bases lay in between. Germline CDR1 reads SGHTA; CDR2 reads FQGNSA. The DNA of the CDR3 is TGTGCCAGCAGCTTTACATCTTTAGGAGCAGCTTTCTTT. Amino acids: CASSFTSLGAAFF.

V and J are TRBV7-9 and TRBJ1-1; 9 bases align to TRBD1. CDR1 is SEHNR and CDR2 is FQNEAQ in the germline V gene (reference sequence). The CDR3 contains 14 residues. Losses at the gene ends were 2 bases for V and 6 bases for J; bases not matched to a gene: 4. In DNA form, the CDR3 reads TGTGCCAGCAGCTTAAGACAGGGGGGTTCTGAAGCTTTCTTT. Translated, it gives CASSLRQGGSEAFF.

The chain couples TRBV27 to TRBJ2-7; unclear D gene. The V end was cut by 3 bases, the J end by 3 bases, with 15 bases between. Germline values: CDR1 MNHEY, CDR2 SMNVEV (reference sequence). This CDR3 is 15 amino acids long. The CDR3 reads CASSFQPAGIYEQYF. The CDR3 DNA sequence: TGTGCCAGCAGTTTTCAACCCGCAGGAATCTACGAGCAGTACTTC.

The chain uses TRBV7-9 and TRBJ1-1; a possible D gene is TRBD1 (6 bases). This CDR3 comprises 13 residues. Deletions cut 2 bases from V and 7 bases from J, with 11 bases between. Germline assignment: CDR1 SEHNR and CDR2 FQNEAQ (reference sequence). CDR3 in DNA: TGTGCCAGCAGCTTAAGGGGGACAATTGAAGCTTTCTTT. It is translated as CASSLRGTIEAFF.

The chain employs TRBV6-5 and TRBJ2-1, with 9 bases aligning to TRBD2. J gave up 12 bases and V 5 bases, and 11 bases lay outside the gene matches. Looked up from germline, CDR1 is MNHEY and CDR2 is SVGAGI. The CDR3 length is 14 residues. The CDR3 nucleotides read TGTGCCAGCAGTCCCGGCGGTAGCGGGGGCACGCAGTTCTTC. Its protein is CASSPGGSGGTQFF.